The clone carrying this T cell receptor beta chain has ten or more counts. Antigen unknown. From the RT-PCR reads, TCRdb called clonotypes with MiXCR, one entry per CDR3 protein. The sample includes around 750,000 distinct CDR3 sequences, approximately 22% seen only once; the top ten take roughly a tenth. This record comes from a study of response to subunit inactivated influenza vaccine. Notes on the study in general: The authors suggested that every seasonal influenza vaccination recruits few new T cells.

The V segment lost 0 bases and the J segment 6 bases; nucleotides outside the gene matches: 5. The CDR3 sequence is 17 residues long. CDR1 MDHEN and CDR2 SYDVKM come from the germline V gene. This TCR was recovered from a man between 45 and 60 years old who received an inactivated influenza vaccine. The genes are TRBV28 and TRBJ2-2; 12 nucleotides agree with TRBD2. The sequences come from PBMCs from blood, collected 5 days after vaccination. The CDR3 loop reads CASSLWSLAGGPGELFF. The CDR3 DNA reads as TGTGCCAGCAGTTTATGGTCCCTAGCGGGGGGGCCCGGGGAGCTGTTTTTT.